Listed here are 15 T cell receptor beta chains from one sample, sequenced in a study of cytomegalovirus exposure and HLA in healthy donors. With 60 Vbeta and 13 Jbeta primers, the PCR was carried out. Libraries were prepared by immunoSEQ multiplex PCR; TCRdb keeps only in-frame clonotypes and omits some of them. The specimen's table records roughly 200,000 clones. The sample comprised PBMCs. The source of these receptors is a girl aged 2-10 years in good health and CMV-seropositive.

The rearrangement joins TRBV27 to TRBJ2-7; D gene uncertain. Germline V lookup: CDR1 MNHEY, CDR2 SMNVEV (reference sequence). Trimming removed 5 bases at V and 1 base at J, with 3 bases between. The length of the CDR3 is 11 residues. The CDR3 sequence: CASSRSYEQYF. The CDR3 region has the DNA TGTGCCAGCAGTCGTTCCTACGAGCAGTACTTC.

This sequence joins TRBV11-2 and TRBJ2-1; D not certain. Germline CDR1 is SGHAT and CDR2 is FQNNGV. V lost 3 bases and J lost 8, with 11 bases in between. This CDR3 contains 13 residues. The CDR3 loop is CASSLLSRDEQFF. CDR3 sequence (DNA): TGTGCCAGCAGCTTGCTCTCGCGCGATGAGCAGTTCTTC.

The V and J genes are TRBV9 and TRBJ2-3, with 8 positions matching TRBD1. Trimming at V came to 3 bases and at J to 3 bases, leaving 6 bases not matched to a gene. The germline CDR1 and CDR2 sequences are SGDLS and YYNGEE. The CDR3 totals 15 residues. The CDR3 spells CASSGRTGLTDTQYF. The CDR3 DNA follows: TGTGCCAGCAGCGGGAGGACAGGGTTGACAGATACGCAGTATTTT.

The V and J genes are TRBV5-4 and TRBJ2-3, with 11 bases fitting TRBD2. Per the germline V gene, CDR1 is SGHNT and CDR2 is YYREEE (reference sequence). Germline trimming cut 4 bases from V and 0 bases from J; bases unmatched to any gene: 10. The CDR3 is made up of 18 amino acids. CDR3 DNA sequence: TGTGCCAGCAGCGGTGGGGCTAGCGGGAGGATTAGCACAGATACGCAGTATTTT. This translates into CASSGGASGRISTDTQYF.

V is TRBV15 and J is TRBJ2-7; a possible D gene is TRBD2 (5 bases). V was shortened by 0 bases and J by 2 bases, with 11 bases between the two germline ends. CDR1 is LNHNV and CDR2 is YYDKDF in the germline V gene (reference sequence). This CDR3 is built from 15 residues. CDR3 sequence (DNA): TGTGCCACCAGCAGAGATCCGGGATCCACCTACGAGCAGTACTTC. The encoded protein is CATSRDPGSTYEQYF. The whole variable domain, remainder taken from reference TRBV15 and TRBJ2-7, is DAMVIQNPRYQVTQFGKPVTLSCSQTLNHNVMYWYQQKSSQAPKLLFHYYDKDFNNEADTPDNFQSRRPNTSFCFLDIRSPGLGDTAMYLCATSRDPGSTYEQYFGPGTRLTVT.

As regards this clone: The junction and the germline gene differ at one end; a read error may be behind it. In DNA form, the CDR3 reads TGTGTCAGCAGCTTAGGGACTGCGGATGGCTACACCTTC. Residues: CVSSLGTADGYTF. V is TRBV7-8 and J is TRBJ1-2; TRBD1 might be the D (5 bases). Germline values: CDR1 SGHVS, CDR2 FQNEAQ. This CDR3 is built from 13 residues.

The gene calls are TRBV29-1 and TRBJ2-1, with TRBD2 matching 9 bases. CDR1 is SQVTM, CDR2 ANQGSEA, per germline. The V gene end was trimmed by 1 base and the J gene end by 0 bases; junction bases not matched to a gene: 10. The CDR3 is 18 amino acids. The CDR3: CSVEAARLAESSYNEQFF. In nucleotides, the CDR3 is TGCAGCGTTGAAGCGGCTCGACTAGCGGAGAGCTCCTACAATGAGCAGTTCTTC.

This rearrangement joins TRBV28 to TRBJ2-7, with 9 bases that match TRBD1. The CDR3 contains 16 residues. Germline V gene sequence: CDR1 MDHEN, CDR2 SYDVKM. The trim removed 3 bases at V and 0 bases at J, leaving 6 bases unmatched. The chain's CDR3 is CASSLVGDRASYEQYF. For the CDR3, the DNA is TGTGCCAGCAGTTTGGTCGGGGACAGGGCCTCCTACGAGCAGTACTTC.

CDR3 region: CAILAQRTSGNTGELFF. Here the CDR3 DNA reads TGTGCCATCTTAGCCCAGAGGACTAGCGGTAACACCGGGGAGCTGTTTTTT. This chain connects TRBV2 to TRBJ2-2; 10 nucleotides line up with TRBD2. From germline, CDR1 is SNHLY and CDR2 FYNNEI. CDR3 length: 17 residues. V shed 10 bases, J shed 2 bases, and the junction held 13 bases outside the gene matches.

The genes are TRBV29-1 and TRBJ2-3; the match to TRBD2 covers 10 bases. Unmatched junction bases numbered 21, after V lost 3 bases and J lost 6 bases. This CDR3 has 19 amino acids. Looked up from germline, CDR1 is SQVTM and CDR2 is ANQGSEA. The CDR3 loop reads CSVESGAPGGSGGEDTQYF. CDR3 in DNA: TGCAGCGTTGAGTCAGGGGCGCCCGGCGGGAGCGGGGGGGAGGATACGCAGTATTTT.

This CDR3 reads CASSLAGGGFDEQFF. The CDR3, as DNA: TGCGCCAGCAGCTTGGCCGGGGGGGGTTTCGATGAGCAGTTCTTC. The chain recombines TRBV5-1 with TRBJ2-1; 8 bases match TRBD2. The CDR3 has 15 residues. J lost 8 bases, V lost 0 bases, and 7 bases had no gene match. CDR1 and CDR2 from the germline V gene are SGHRS and YFSETQ.

The V gene is TRBV5-6, the J gene TRBJ2-7, with 7 bases that match TRBD2. Germline V gene lookup returns CDR1 SGHDT and CDR2 YYEEEE. This CDR3 comprises 15 residues. V dropped 2 bases and J dropped 3; count of bases not matched to a gene: 8. The CDR3, as DNA: TGTGCCAGCAGCTTTCAAGCGGGACTGATCTACGAGCAGTACTTC. Its translation is CASSFQAGLIYEQYF. Supplemented by reference TRBV5-6 and TRBJ2-7, the full variable domain reads DAGVTQSPTHLIKTRGQQVTLRCSPKSGHDTVSWYQQALGQGPQFIFQYYEEEERQRGNFPDRFSGHQFPNYSSELNVNALLLGDSALYLCASSFQAGLIYEQYFGPGTRLTVT.

The chain has TRBV6-5 and TRBJ2-7, with TRBD1 identical over 8 bases. The ends lost 5 bases at V and 2 bases at J; junction bases unmatched: 5. Germline V CDR1 and CDR2: MNHEY, SVGAGI. This CDR3 region has 14 residues. CDR3 in DNA: TGTGCCAGCAGTGGGACAGGAGCAACCTACGAGCAGTACTTC. This gives the protein CASSGTGATYEQYF.

CDR3 residues: CASSIGPTPTYGYTF. CDR3 nucleotide sequence: TGTGCCAGTAGTATTGGGCCCACTCCCACTTATGGCTACACCTTC. The rearrangement joins TRBV19 to TRBJ1-2; D is undetermined. This CDR3 region has 15 residues. Germline V CDR1 and CDR2: LNHDA, SQIVND (reference sequence). Between the trimmed V and J ends, which lost 3 bases and 5 bases, there was a span of 16 bases.

The genes are TRBV30 and TRBJ2-7; D may be TRBD1 (6 bases). V was clipped by 3 bases and J by 3 bases, with 18 bases between them. Germline V gives CDR1 GTSNPN, CDR2 SVGIG (reference sequence). CDR3 length equals 15 residues. CDR3: CAWSSTLGQNYEQYF. The CDR3 nucleotides read TGTGCCTGGAGCTCCACGCTGGGACAAAACTACGAGCAGTACTTC.